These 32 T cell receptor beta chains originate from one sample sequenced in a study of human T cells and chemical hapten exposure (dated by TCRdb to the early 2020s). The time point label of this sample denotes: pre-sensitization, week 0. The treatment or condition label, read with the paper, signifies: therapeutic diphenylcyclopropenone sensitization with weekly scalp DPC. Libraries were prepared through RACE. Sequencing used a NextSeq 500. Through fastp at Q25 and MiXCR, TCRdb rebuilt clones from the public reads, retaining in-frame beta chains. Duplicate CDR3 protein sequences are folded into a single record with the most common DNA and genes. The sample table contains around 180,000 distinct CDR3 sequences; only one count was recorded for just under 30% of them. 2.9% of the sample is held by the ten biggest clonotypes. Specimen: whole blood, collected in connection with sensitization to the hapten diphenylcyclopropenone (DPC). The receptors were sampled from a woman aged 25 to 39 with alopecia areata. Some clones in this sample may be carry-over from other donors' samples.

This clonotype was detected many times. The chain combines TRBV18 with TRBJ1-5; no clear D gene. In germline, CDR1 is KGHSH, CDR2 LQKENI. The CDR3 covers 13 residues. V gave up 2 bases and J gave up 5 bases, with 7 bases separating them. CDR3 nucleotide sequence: TGTGCCAGCTCACCAGGCCGGGATCAGCCCCAGCATTTT. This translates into CASSPGRDQPQHF.

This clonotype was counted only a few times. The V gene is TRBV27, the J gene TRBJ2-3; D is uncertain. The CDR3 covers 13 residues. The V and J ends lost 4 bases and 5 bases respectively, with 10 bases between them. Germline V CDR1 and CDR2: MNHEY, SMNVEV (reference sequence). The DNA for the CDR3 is TGTGCCAGCAGTTACCAATGGGGAGATACGCAGTATTTT. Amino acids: CASSYQWGDTQYF.

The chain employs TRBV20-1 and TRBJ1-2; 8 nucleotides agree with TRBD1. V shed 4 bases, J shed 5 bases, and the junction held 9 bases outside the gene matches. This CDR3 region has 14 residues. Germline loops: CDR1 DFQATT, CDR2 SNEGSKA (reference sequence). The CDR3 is CSAKDRGPHYGYTF. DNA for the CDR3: TGCAGTGCTAAAGACAGGGGACCCCATTATGGCTACACCTTC.

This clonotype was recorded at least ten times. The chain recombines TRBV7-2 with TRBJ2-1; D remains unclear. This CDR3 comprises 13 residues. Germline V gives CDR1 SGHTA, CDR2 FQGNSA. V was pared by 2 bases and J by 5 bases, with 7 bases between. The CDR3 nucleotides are TGTGCCAGCAGCTTATCACTCAACAATGAGCAGTTCTTC. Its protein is CASSLSLNNEQFF.

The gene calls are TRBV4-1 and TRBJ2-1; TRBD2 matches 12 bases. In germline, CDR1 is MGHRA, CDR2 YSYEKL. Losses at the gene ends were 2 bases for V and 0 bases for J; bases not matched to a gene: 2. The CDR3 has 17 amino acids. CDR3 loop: CASSQLLAGGSYNEQFF. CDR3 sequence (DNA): TGCGCCAGCAGCCAATTACTAGCGGGAGGCTCCTACAATGAGCAGTTCTTC.

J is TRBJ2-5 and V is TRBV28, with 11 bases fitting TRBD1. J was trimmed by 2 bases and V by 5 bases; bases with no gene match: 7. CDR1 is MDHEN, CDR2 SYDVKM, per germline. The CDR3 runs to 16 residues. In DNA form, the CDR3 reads TGTGCCAGCAGTATACCGGGACAGGGGGGACAAGAGACCCAGTACTTC. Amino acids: CASSIPGQGGQETQYF.

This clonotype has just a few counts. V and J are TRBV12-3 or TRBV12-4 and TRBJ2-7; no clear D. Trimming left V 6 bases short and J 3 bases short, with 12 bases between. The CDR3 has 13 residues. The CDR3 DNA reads TGTGCCAGCAGGAAAGAGTTTTACTACGAGCAGTACTTC. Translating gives CASRKEFYYEQYF.

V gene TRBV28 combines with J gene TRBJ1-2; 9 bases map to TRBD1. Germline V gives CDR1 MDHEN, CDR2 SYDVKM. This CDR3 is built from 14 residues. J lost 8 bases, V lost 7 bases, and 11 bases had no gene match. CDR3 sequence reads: CASTQWDREDGYTF. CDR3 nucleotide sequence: TGTGCCAGCACCCAGTGGGACAGGGAGGACGGCTACACCTTC.

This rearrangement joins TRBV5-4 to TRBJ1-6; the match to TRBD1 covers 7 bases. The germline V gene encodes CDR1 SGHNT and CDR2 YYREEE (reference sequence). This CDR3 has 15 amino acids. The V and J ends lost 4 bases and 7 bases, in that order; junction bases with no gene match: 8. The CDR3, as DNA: TGTGCCAGCAGCCCCCAACAGGGGCGGAATTCACCCCTCCACTTT. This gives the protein CASSPQQGRNSPLHF.

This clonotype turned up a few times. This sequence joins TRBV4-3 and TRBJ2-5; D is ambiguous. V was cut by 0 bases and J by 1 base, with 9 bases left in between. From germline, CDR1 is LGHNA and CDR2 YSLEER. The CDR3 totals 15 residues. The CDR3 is CASSQDRGPQETQYF. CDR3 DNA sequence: TGCGCCAGCAGCCAAGATCGAGGTCCCCAAGAGACCCAGTACTTC.

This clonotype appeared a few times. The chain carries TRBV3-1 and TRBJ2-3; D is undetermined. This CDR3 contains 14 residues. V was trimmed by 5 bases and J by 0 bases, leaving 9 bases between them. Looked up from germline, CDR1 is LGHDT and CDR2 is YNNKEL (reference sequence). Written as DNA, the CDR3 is TGTGCCAGCAGCGACGTAGGTAGCACAGATACGCAGTATTTT. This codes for CASSDVGSTDTQYF.

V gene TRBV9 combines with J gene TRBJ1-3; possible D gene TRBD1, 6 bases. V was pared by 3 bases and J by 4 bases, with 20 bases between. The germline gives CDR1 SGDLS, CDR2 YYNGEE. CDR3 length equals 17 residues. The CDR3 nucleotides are TGTGCCAGCAGCGAGGACGTATTTTGGGGGCTCGGAAACACCATATATTTT. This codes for CASSEDVFWGLGNTIYF.

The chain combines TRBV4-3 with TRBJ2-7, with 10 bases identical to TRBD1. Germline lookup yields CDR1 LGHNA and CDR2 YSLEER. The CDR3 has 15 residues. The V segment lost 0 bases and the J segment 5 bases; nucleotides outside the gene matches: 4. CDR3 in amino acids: CASSQEGTGDNEQYF. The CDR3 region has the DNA TGCGCCAGCAGCCAAGAAGGGACAGGGGACAACGAGCAGTACTTC.

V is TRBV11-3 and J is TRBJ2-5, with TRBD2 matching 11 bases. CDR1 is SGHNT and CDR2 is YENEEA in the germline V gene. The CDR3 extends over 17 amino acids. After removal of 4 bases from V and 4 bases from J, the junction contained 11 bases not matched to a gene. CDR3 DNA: TGTGCCAGCAGCTATGGCGTTATCGGGACTAGCGGAGAGACCCAGTACTTC. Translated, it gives CASSYGVIGTSGETQYF.

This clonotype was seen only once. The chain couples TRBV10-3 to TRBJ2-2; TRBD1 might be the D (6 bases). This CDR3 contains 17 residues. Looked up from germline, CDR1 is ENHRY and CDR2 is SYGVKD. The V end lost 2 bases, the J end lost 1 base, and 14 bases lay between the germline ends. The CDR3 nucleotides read TGTGCCATCAGTGAGAGGTCTGGGGGCGAGAACACCGGGGAGCTGTTTTTT. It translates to CAISERSGGENTGELFF.

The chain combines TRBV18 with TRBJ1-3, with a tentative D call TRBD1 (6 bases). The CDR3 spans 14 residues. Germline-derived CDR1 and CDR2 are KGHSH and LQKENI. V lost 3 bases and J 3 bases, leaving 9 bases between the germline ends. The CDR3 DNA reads TGTGCCAGCTCACCGGGACACTATGGAAACACCATATATTTT. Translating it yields CASSPGHYGNTIYF.

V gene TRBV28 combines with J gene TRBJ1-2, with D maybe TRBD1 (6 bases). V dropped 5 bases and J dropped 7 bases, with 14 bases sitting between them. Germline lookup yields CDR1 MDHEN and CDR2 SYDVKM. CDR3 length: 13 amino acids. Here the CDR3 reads CASSSPGGGGYTF. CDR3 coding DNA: TGTGCCAGCAGTAGTCCCGGGGGCGGTGGCTACACCTTC.

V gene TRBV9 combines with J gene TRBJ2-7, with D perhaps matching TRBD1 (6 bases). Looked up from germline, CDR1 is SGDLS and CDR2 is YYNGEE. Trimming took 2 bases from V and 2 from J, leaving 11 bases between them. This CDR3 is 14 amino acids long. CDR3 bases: TGTGCCAGCAGCGTTACGACAGGAACCTACGAGCAGTACTTC. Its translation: CASSVTTGTYEQYF.

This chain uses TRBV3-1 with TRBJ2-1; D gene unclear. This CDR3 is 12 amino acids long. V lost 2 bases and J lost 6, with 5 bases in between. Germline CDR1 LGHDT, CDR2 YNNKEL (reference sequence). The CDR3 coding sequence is TGTGCCAGCAGCCAACTCCTCAATGAGCAGTTCTTC. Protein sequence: CASSQLLNEQFF.

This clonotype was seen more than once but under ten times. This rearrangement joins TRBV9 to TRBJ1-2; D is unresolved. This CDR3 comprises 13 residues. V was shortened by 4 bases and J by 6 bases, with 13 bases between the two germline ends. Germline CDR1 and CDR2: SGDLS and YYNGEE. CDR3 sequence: CASSPEGSNGYTF. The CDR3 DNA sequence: TGTGCCAGCAGCCCAGAGGGTAGTAATGGCTACACCTTC.

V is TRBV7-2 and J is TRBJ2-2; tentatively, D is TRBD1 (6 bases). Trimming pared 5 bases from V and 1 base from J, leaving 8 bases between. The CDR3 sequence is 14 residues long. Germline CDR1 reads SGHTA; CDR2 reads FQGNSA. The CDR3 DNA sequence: TGTGCCAGCAGCGGGGGCCTGAACACCGGGGAGCTGTTTTTT. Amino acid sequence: CASSGGLNTGELFF.

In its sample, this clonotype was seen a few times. In DNA form, the CDR3 reads TGTGCCAGCAGCTTGGGACCCCTTGGGGGTTACTCTGGAAACACCATATATTTT. Protein: CASSLGPLGGYSGNTIYF. This chain uses TRBV7-6 with TRBJ1-3; TRBD1 is a possible D gene (5 bases). This CDR3 is 18 amino acids long. The germline V and J ends were trimmed by 3 bases and 0 bases, with 18 bases remaining between them. Germline V gene lookup returns CDR1 SGHVS and CDR2 FNYEAQ.

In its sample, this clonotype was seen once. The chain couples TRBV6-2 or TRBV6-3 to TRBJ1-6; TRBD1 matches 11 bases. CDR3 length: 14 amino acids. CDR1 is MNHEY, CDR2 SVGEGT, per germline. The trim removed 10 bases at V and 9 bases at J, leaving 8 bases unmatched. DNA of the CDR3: TGTGCCACCCGAGCCGGGACAGGGGGTTCACCCCTCCACTTT. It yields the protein CATRAGTGGSPLHF.

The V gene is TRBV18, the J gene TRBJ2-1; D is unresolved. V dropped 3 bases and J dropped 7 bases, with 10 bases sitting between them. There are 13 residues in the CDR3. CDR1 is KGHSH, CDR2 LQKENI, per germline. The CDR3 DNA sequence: TGTGCCAGCTCACCCGTCGAAGGTAATGAGCAGTTCTTC. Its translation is CASSPVEGNEQFF.

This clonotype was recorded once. The CDR3 DNA follows: TGTGCCAGCAGTTACGATGGGCGAGGAGGAACTGAAGCTTTCTTT. This translates into CASSYDGRGGTEAFF. V and J are TRBV6-5 and TRBJ1-1, with D uncertain. The CDR3 sequence is 15 residues long. In germline, CDR1 is MNHEY, CDR2 SVGAGI. The ends were cut back, 2 bases at V and 5 bases at J, with 15 bases in the middle.

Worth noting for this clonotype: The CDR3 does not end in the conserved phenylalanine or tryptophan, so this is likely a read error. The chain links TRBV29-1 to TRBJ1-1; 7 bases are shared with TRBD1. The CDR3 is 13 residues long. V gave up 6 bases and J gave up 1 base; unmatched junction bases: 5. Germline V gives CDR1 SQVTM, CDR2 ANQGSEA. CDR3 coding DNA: TGCAGCGTAAGGGGGCAGGGGAACACTGAAGCTTTCTCT. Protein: CSVRGQGNTEAFS.

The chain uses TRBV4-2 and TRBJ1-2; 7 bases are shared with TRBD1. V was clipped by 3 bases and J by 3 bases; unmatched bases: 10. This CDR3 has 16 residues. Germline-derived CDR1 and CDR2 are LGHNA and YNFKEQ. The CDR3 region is CASSHLGQNGDYGYTF. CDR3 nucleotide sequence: TGTGCCAGCAGCCACCTGGGACAGAACGGGGACTATGGCTACACCTTC.

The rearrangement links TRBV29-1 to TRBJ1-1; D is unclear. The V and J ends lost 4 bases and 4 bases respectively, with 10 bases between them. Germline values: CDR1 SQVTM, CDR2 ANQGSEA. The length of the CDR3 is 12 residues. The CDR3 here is CSVARVGTEAFF. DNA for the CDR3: TGCAGCGTTGCGCGTGTGGGCACTGAAGCTTTCTTT.

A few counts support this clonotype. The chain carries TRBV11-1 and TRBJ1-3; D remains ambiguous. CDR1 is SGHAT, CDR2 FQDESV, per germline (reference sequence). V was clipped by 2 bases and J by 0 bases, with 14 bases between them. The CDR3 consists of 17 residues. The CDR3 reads CASSLSAATVSGNTIYF. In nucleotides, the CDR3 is TGTGCCAGCAGCTTATCGGCAGCAACAGTCTCTGGAAACACCATATATTTT. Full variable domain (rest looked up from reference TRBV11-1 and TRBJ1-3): EAEVAQSPRYKITEKSQAVAFWCDPISGHATLYWYRQILGQGPELLVQFQDESVVDDSQLPKDRFSAERLKGVDSTLKIQPAELGDSAMYLCASSLSAATVSGNTIYFGEGSWLTVV.

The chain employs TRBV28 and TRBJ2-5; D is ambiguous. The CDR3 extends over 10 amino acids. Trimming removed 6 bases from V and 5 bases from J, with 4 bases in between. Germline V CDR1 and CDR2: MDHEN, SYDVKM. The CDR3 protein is CASRGETQYF. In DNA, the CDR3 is TGTGCCAGCAGGGGGGAGACCCAGTACTTC.

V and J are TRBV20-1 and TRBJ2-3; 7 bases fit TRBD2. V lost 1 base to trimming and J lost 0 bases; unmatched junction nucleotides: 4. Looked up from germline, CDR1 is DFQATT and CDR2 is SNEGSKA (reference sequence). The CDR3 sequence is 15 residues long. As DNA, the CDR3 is TGCAGTGCTAGAGTTGCGCGGGGGAGCACAGATACGCAGTATTTT. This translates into CSARVARGSTDTQYF.

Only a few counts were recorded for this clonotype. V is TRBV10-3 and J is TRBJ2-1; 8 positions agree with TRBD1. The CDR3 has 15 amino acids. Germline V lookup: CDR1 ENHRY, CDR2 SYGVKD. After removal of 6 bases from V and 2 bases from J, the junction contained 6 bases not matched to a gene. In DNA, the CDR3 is TGTGCCATCAGCGTGGGGGACAGGCCCTACAATGAGCAGTTCTTC. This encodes CAISVGDRPYNEQFF.